The 8 T cell receptor beta chains in this list originate from one sample, sequenced in a study of tumor-infiltrating lymphocytes in glioblastoma multiforme. Three nested ARM-PCR rounds with V-beta and C-beta primers built TCRB libraries. A single record per CDR3 protein comes from TCRdb applying MiXCR to the multiplex PCR reads. This table has tens of thousands of distinct CDR3 sequences, roughly three fifths appearing once. The sample consisted of brain tumor tissue. These receptors were collected from a male donor with glioblastoma.

The chain links TRBV28 to TRBJ1-5; D may be TRBD1 (6 bases). Per germline, CDR1 MDHEN and CDR2 SYDVKM. V lost 5 bases and J 0 bases, leaving 11 bases between the germline ends. CDR3 length equals 15 residues. The CDR3 sequence: CASSLDSPSNQPQHF. The CDR3 bases are TGTGCCAGCAGTCTGGACAGCCCTAGCAATCAGCCCCAGCATTTT.

Comment on this clonotype: A much bigger clone sits one base away, suggesting this may be a read error. This chain joins TRBV5-1 and TRBJ2-7; 11 nucleotides line up with TRBD1. The CDR3 totals 15 residues. Germline V CDR1 and CDR2: SGHRS, YFSETQ. The CDR3: CASRLGDRGDYEQYF. The CDR3 DNA sequence: TGCGCCAGCAGATTGGGGGACAGGGGGGACTACGAGCAGTACTTC.

The V and J genes are TRBV6-5 and TRBJ1-3; 9 nucleotides match TRBD1. CDR1 and CDR2 from the germline V gene are MNHEY and SVGAGI. There are 19 residues in the CDR3. V was clipped by 5 bases and J by 0 bases; unmatched bases: 14. CDR3 sequence reads: CASSGVLGTGKGSGNTIYF. DNA for the CDR3: TGTGCCAGCAGTGGCGTTTTAGGGACAGGGAAGGGCTCTGGAAACACCATATATTTT.

Points on this clonotype: This may stem from a read error, because a much larger clone lies one nucleotide away. The V and J genes are TRBV5-1 and TRBJ2-1; TRBD1 aligns across 7 bases. The CDR3 loop spans 15 amino acids. Germline loops: CDR1 SGHRS, CDR2 YFSETQ. CDR3 in amino acids: CAISLGTGAYNEQFF. The CDR3 DNA reads as TGCGCCATCAGCTTGGGTACAGGGGCATACAATGAGCAGTTCTTC.

This clonotype was counted only a few times. This chain links TRBV20-1 with TRBJ2-5; D may match TRBD1 or TRBD2 (5 bases each). V lost 6 bases to trimming and J lost 4 bases, with 15 bases between them. The germline V gene encodes CDR1 DFQATT and CDR2 SNEGSKA (reference sequence). This CDR3 is 13 amino acids long. Written as DNA, the CDR3 is TGCAGTGCCGGATCCGGGACGGGAGAGACCCAGTACTTC. Its translation: CSAGSGTGETQYF.

This clonotype occurred many times. J is TRBJ1-2 and V is TRBV28, with TRBD1 matching 11 bases. The germline CDR1 and CDR2 sequences are MDHEN and SYDVKM. Unmatched junction bases numbered 9, after V lost 11 bases and J lost 7 bases. The CDR3 covers 13 residues. The CDR3: CAVHRDRGTGYTF. The CDR3 nucleotides are TGTGCCGTCCACCGGGACAGGGGGACTGGCTACACCTTC.

This clonotype was detected ten times or more. The chain is built from TRBV20-1 and TRBJ2-7; 7 bases are shared with TRBD2. This CDR3 contains 15 residues. Germline lookup yields CDR1 DFQATT and CDR2 SNEGSKA (reference sequence). Trimming at V came to 1 base and at J to 0 bases, leaving 6 bases not matched to a gene. The CDR3 loop is CSARGASGASYEQYF. The CDR3 DNA follows: TGCAGTGCTAGAGGGGCTAGCGGCGCCTCCTACGAGCAGTACTTC.

Many counts were recorded for this clonotype. This chain links TRBV6-1 with TRBJ2-3, with 8 bases that match TRBD1. CDR1 MNHNS and CDR2 SASEGT come from the germline V gene. CDR3 length: 14 residues. The trim removed 5 bases at V and 4 bases at J, leaving 5 bases unmatched. CDR3 in DNA: TGTGCCAGCAGTCCAGGGGGCGGATCAGATACGCAGTATTTT. This gives the protein CASSPGGGSDTQYF.